This TCR beta chain was recovered during a study of blood T cell repertoires in COVID-19. Study background: The cDNA or gDNA used as material had been derived from T cells, B-cell-depleted T cells, or PBMCs.

How the authors handled the data: Amplifying reference gene primers gave estimates of nucleated cell counts. TCRdb's table, derived via immunoSEQ multiplex PCR, lists solely in-frame clones and lacks some. V and J calls and clone size are those listed in that table; D and trimming were worked out from the DNA. The sample carries approximately 240,000 clones, 80% to 95% recorded once. Germline CDR1 and CDR2: MNHEY and SVGAGI. Trimming at V came to 4 bases and at J to 4 bases, leaving 9 bases not matched to a gene. The CDR3 has 15 amino acids. J is TRBJ1-1 and V is TRBV6-5, with TRBD1 identical over 7 bases. This TCR came from a man aged 25-45 years with COVID-19, enrolled during active disease. The sample was peripheral blood. The CDR3 reads CASSLAGGLITEAFF. In nucleotides, the CDR3 is TGTGCCAGCAGTTTGGCAGGGGGTCTGATCACTGAAGCTTTCTTT.